This T cell receptor (beta chain) appears in the sequencing data of a study of shared T cell receptors in the human thymus. Assay: immunoSEQ multiplex PCR; the TCRdb copy retains only in-frame clones and omits some. The sample lists hundreds of thousands of clones, around 89% seen once, with 0.0095% to 0.012% in the top ten. This clone appeared a single time. These data also formed part of another study, on human thymus T cells.

This TCR was recovered from a boy in the first two years of life with a congenital heart defect. Sequenced material: thymocytes.

The CDR3 sequence: CASSELQGYTYEQYF. CDR3 nucleotides: TGTGCCAGCAGTGAACTACAGGGATACACATACGAGCAGTACTTC. The chain combines TRBV6-1 with TRBJ2-7, with a possible D match to TRBD1 (6 bases). The germline gives CDR1 MNHNS, CDR2 SASEGT. Trimming pared 2 bases from V and 4 bases from J, leaving 15 bases between. The CDR3 has 15 amino acids.